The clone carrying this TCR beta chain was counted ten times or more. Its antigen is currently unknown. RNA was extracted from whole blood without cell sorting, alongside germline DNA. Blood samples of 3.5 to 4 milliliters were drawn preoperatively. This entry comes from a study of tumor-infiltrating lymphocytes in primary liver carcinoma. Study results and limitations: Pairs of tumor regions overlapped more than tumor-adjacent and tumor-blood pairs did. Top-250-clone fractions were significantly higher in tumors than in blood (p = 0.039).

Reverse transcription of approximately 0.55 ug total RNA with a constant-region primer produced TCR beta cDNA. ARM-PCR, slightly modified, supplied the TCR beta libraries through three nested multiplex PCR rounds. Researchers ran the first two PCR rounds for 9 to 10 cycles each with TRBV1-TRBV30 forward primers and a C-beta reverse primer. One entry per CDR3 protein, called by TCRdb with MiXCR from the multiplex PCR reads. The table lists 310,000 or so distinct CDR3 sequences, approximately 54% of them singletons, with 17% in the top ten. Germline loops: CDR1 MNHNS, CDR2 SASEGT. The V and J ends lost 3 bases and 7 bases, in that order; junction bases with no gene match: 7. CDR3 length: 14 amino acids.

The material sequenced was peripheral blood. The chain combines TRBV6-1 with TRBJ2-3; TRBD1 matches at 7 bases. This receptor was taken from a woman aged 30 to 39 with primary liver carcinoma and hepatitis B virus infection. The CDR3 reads CASSETGTWNTQYF. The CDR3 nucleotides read TGTGCCAGCAGTGAGACAGGGACGTGGAATACGCAGTATTTT.